The source of this TCR beta chain is a study of a mutant IDH1 vaccine in newly diagnosed glioma. Study summary: Vaccination was launched 4-6 weeks after radiotherapy alone, or with temozolomide cycles. Treated individuals were around 60% male and roughly 40% female, averaging 40.4 years of age. V12 corresponded to week 35 and V13 to week 47.

CDR1 MNHEY and CDR2 SVGAGI come from the germline V gene. V was cut by 2 bases and J by 3 bases, with 11 bases left in between. The CDR3 spans 14 residues. Data came from immunoSEQ multiplex PCR; TCRdb stores just in-frame clones and leaves some out. The top ten clones hold approximately 3.5% of a sample with tens of thousands of clones, 75% to 90% of them seen once. Regarding this clone: Its antigen is undetermined.

The time point was: week 47, end of study. The vaccine gave 300 ug of a 20-mer mutant IDH1 peptide subcutaneously per dose. The sequence derives from a woman between 50 and 59 years old with glioma. The chain couples TRBV6-5 to TRBJ2-7; possibly TRBD1 for D (5 bases). Sequencing used PBMCs, obtained from a glioma patient whose treatment included an IDH1 peptide vaccine. The CDR3 nucleotides read TGTGCCAGCAGTTACCAGGGTAGGGGCTACGAGCAGTACTTC. Protein sequence: CASSYQGRGYEQYF.